These 26 T cell receptor beta chains share one sample of origin, sequenced in a study of blood T cell repertoires in COVID-19. Profiling relied on immunoSEQ multiplex PCR, and the TCRdb table lists in-frame clones only, not all of them. This table has over 150,000 clones, around 90% appearing once. The sample taken for sequencing was peripheral blood. Every receptor here comes from a man in his late teens or twenties with COVID-19, enrolled during active disease.

This sequence joins TRBV4-3 and TRBJ1-5, with D uncertain. Germline CDR1 and CDR2: LGHNA and YSLEER. The CDR3 runs to 13 residues. V was pared by 0 bases and J by 8 bases, with 8 bases between. The CDR3 reads CASSQDRGEPQHF. The CDR3 DNA sequence: TGCGCCAGCAGCCAAGATAGAGGCGAGCCCCAGCATTTT.

This rearrangement joins TRBV11-2 to TRBJ2-1; D gene ambiguous. Germline V gene sequence: CDR1 SGHAT, CDR2 FQNNGV. Trimming stripped 8 bases from V and 3 bases from J, with 11 bases between. The CDR3 spans 13 residues. CDR3 DNA: TGTGCCAGCCGCGGCTCCAACTACAATGAGCAGTTCTTC. Protein: CASRGSNYNEQFF. The full variable domain, completed using reference TRBV11-2 and TRBJ2-1, is EAGVAQSPRYKIIEKRQSVAFWCNPISGHATLYWYQQILGQGPKLLIQFQNNGVVDDSQLPKDRFSAERLKGVDSTLKIQPAKLEDSAVYLCASRGSNYNEQFFGPGTRLTVL.

The chain couples TRBV7-8 to TRBJ2-3; TRBD2 matches 7 bases. This CDR3 spans 17 amino acids. CDR1 is SGHVS, CDR2 FQNEAQ, per germline. Trimming removed 0 bases from V and 3 bases from J; junction bases left unmatched: 9. In DNA, the CDR3 is TGTGCCAGCAGCTTAGCGTTGGGGGGGACTCAAACAGATACGCAGTATTTT. It is translated as CASSLALGGTQTDTQYF.

The gene calls are TRBV7-3 and TRBJ2-3; possible D gene TRBD1, 6 bases. This CDR3 has 15 amino acids. Trimming took 4 bases from V and 2 from J, leaving 13 bases between them. In germline, CDR1 is SGHTA, CDR2 FQGTGA. The CDR3 reads CASSSEDSYTDTQYF. The CDR3, as DNA: TGTGCCAGCAGCTCTGAGGACAGCTACACAGATACGCAGTATTTT. The entire variable domain, with the rest obtained from reference TRBV7-3 and TRBJ2-3, is as follows: GAGVSQTPSNKVTEKGKYVELRCDPISGHTALYWYRQSLGQGPEFLIYFQGTGAADDSGLPNDRFFAVRPEGSVSTLKIQRTERGDSAVYLCASSSEDSYTDTQYFGPGTRLTVL.

The V call is TRBV27, the J call TRBJ2-7; TRBD1 aligns across 11 bases. This CDR3 is built from 14 residues. Per germline, CDR1 MNHEY and CDR2 SMNVEV (reference sequence). The trim removed 5 bases at V and 6 bases at J, leaving 6 bases unmatched. For the CDR3, the DNA is TGTGCCAGCAGTCCCCGGACAGGGGGCGCCGAGCAGTACTTC. Translation: CASSPRTGGAEQYF.

In regard to this clone: Germline and junction disagree at one end, which may indicate a read error. V is TRBV5-1 and J is TRBJ2-1; weak D call: TRBD2 (6 bases). From germline, CDR1 is SGHRS and CDR2 YFSETQ. The CDR3 sequence is 14 residues long. The CDR3 is CASSLGLSYNEQFF. The DNA of the CDR3 is TGCGCCAGCAGTTTGGGACTCTCCTACAATGAGCAGTTCTTC.

This clone was seen once. This chain links TRBV13 with TRBJ1-1, with 9 bases lining up with TRBD1. Trimming cost V 4 bases and J 5 bases; bases outside gene matches: 8. The length of the CDR3 is 15 residues. Germline CDR1 reads PRHDT; CDR2 reads FYEKMQ (reference sequence). The CDR3: CASSSQGAQLTEAFF. As DNA, the CDR3 is TGTGCCAGCAGCTCACAGGGGGCCCAACTAACTGAAGCTTTCTTT. The variable domain in full, completed from reference TRBV13 and TRBJ1-1, reads AAGVIQSPRHLIKEKRETATLKCYPIPRHDTVYWYQQGPGQDPQFLISFYEKMQSDKGSIPDRFSAQQFSDYHSELNMSSLELGDSALYFCASSSQGAQLTEAFFGQGTRLTVV.

The chain carries TRBV5-5 and TRBJ2-7; 8 bases are a match to TRBD1. CDR3 length: 15 amino acids. J gave up 4 bases and V 4 bases, and 10 bases lay outside the gene matches. The germline CDR1 and CDR2 sequences are SGHKS and YYEKEE (reference sequence). The CDR3 DNA sequence: TGTGCCAGCAGCGCGAGGCAGCAGGGGGCTTACGAGCAGTACTTC. Translation: CASSARQQGAYEQYF.

The rearrangement links TRBV6-5 to TRBJ2-7; TRBD1 aligns across 10 bases. Germline V lookup: CDR1 MNHEY, CDR2 SVGAGI. With 6 bases clipped from V and 2 bases from J, the junction kept 4 bases outside the gene matches. This CDR3 is built from 14 residues. The CDR3 spells CASRAGQGTYEQYF. The CDR3 DNA is TGTGCCAGCAGAGCGGGACAGGGGACCTACGAGCAGTACTTC.

The gene calls are TRBV30 and TRBJ1-2, with a tentative D call TRBD1 (6 bases). The germline gives CDR1 GTSNPN, CDR2 SVGIG (reference sequence). CDR3 length: 13 residues. The V and J ends lost 2 bases and 5 bases respectively, with 12 bases between them. The CDR3 nucleotides are TGTGCCTGGAGTCGGGACACGCAGTATGGCTACACCTTC. Translated: CAWSRDTQYGYTF. The variable domain in full, completed from reference TRBV30 and TRBJ1-2, reads SQTIHQWPATLVQPVGSPLSLECTVEGTSNPNLYWYRQAAGRGLQLLFYSVGIGQISSEVPQNLSASRPQDRQFILSSKKLLLSDSGFYLCAWSRDTQYGYTFGSGTRLTVV.

The gene calls are TRBV29-1 and TRBJ2-6, with no clear D. The germline V and J ends were trimmed by 6 bases and 0 bases, with 6 bases remaining between them. Germline V CDR1 and CDR2: SQVTM, ANQGSEA. CDR3 length: 13 residues. CDR3 in DNA: TGCAGCGTCGTTCTCTCTGGGGCCAACGTCCTGACTTTC. Residues: CSVVLSGANVLTF.

This chain joins TRBV13 and TRBJ2-3, with TRBD2 identical over 9 bases. Germline loops: CDR1 PRHDT, CDR2 FYEKMQ (reference sequence). CDR3 length equals 16 residues. V dropped 4 bases and J dropped 3; count of bases not matched to a gene: 8. CDR3 coding DNA: TGTGCCAGCAGCTACGTTAGCGGGAGAGATACAGATACGCAGTATTTT. Protein: CASSYVSGRDTDTQYF.

The table lists this clone with a few counts. This sequence joins TRBV19 and TRBJ1-1; D is uncertain. V lost 5 bases, J lost 1 base, and 14 bases lay in between. Germline V gives CDR1 LNHDA, CDR2 SQIVND (reference sequence). CDR3 size: 15 residues. CDR3: CASSLNLRPNTEAFF. CDR3 DNA: TGTGCCAGTAGTCTAAACCTTCGCCCGAACACTGAAGCTTTCTTT.

The V call is TRBV15, the J call TRBJ1-4, with D hard to call. V lost 0 bases, J lost 3 bases, and 11 bases lay in between. Germline loops: CDR1 LNHNV, CDR2 YYDKDF (reference sequence). The CDR3 loop spans 16 amino acids. The CDR3 DNA reads TGTGCCACCAGCAGAGATCTTGGGAGATCTAATGAAAAACTGTTTTTT. Translating it yields CATSRDLGRSNEKLFF.

This clone was counted between two and nine times. V usage is TRBV15 and J usage is TRBJ1-5; D gene unclear. Trimming removed 0 bases from V and 6 bases from J, with 9 bases in between. The CDR3 has 14 residues. CDR1 is LNHNV and CDR2 is YYDKDF in the germline V gene (reference sequence). This chain's CDR3 is CATSRDRSVQPQHF. CDR3 bases: TGTGCCACCAGCAGAGATCGGAGCGTTCAGCCCCAGCATTTT.

The chain couples TRBV5-5 to TRBJ2-7; the D gene is possibly TRBD1 (6 bases). The ends were cut back, 1 base at V and 0 bases at J, with 20 bases in the middle. Germline CDR1 SGHKS, CDR2 YYEKEE (reference sequence). The CDR3 consists of 18 residues. CDR3 residues: CASSLRITGQRTSYEQYF. DNA for the CDR3: TGTGCCAGCAGCTTGAGGATCACGGGACAAAGAACCTCCTACGAGCAGTACTTC.

The V gene is TRBV27, the J gene TRBJ2-7; 8 bases fit TRBD1. V was pared by 5 bases and J by 2 bases, with 5 bases of the junction left unmatched. The CDR3 totals 14 residues. Looked up from germline, CDR1 is MNHEY and CDR2 is SMNVEV (reference sequence). This CDR3 reads CASSKTGAAYEQYF. The DNA of the CDR3 is TGTGCCAGCAGTAAGACAGGGGCCGCCTACGAGCAGTACTTC.

This clone was counted a few times. The rearrangement joins TRBV5-1 to TRBJ2-7; 7 nucleotides match TRBD1. Germline CDR1 reads SGHRS; CDR2 reads YFSETQ. V trimming: 4 bases; J trimming: 0 bases; junction bases outside the gene matches: 7. The CDR3 is 15 residues long. The CDR3, as DNA: TGCGCCAGCAGCCTAAGGACAGGCCGCTCCTACGAGCAGTACTTC. Translating gives CASSLRTGRSYEQYF.

Points on this clone: Mismatch with germline at one junction end may stem from a read error. V usage is TRBV9 and J usage is TRBJ1-5; D gene uncertain. The CDR3 sequence is 13 residues long. Germline V gene sequence: CDR1 SGDLS, CDR2 YYNGEE. DNA for the CDR3: TGTGCCAGCAGCGTAGACAGTGATCAACCCCAGCATTTT. The encoded protein is CASSVDSDQPQHF.

The rearrangement joins TRBV28 to TRBJ2-7; TRBD1 is a possible D gene (6 bases). Germline V gives CDR1 MDHEN, CDR2 SYDVKM. The CDR3 length is 12 residues. CDR3 sequence: CGSGTNSYEQYF. CDR3 nucleotide sequence: TGTGGCTCCGGGACAAACTCCTACGAGCAGTACTTC. The full variable domain, rest sourced from reference TRBV28 and TRBJ2-7, is DVKVTQSSRYLVKRTGEKVFLECVQDMDHENMFWYRQDPGLGLRLIYFSYDVKMKEKGDIPEGYSVSREKKERFSLILESASTNQTSMYLCGSGTNSYEQYFGPGTRLTVT.

The chain recombines TRBV4-1 with TRBJ1-1; D possibly corresponds to TRBD1 (6 bases). The ends were cut back, 0 bases at V and 5 bases at J, with 19 bases in the middle. From germline, CDR1 is MGHRA and CDR2 YSYEKL. CDR3 length: 17 residues. The CDR3 DNA is TGCGCCAGCAGCCAAGAATGGCCAGGGGTATTGGGGACTGAAGCTTTCTTT. Residues: CASSQEWPGVLGTEAFF.

V gene TRBV14 combines with J gene TRBJ2-2, with 7 bases fitting TRBD1. CDR1 and CDR2 from the germline V gene are SGHDN and FVKESK. The trim removed 10 bases at V and 2 bases at J, leaving 7 bases unmatched. The CDR3 sequence is 14 residues long. The CDR3 DNA reads TGTGCCACCACGGACAGGCCTAACACCGGGGAGCTGTTTTTT. As protein: CATTDRPNTGELFF. Drawing the rest from reference TRBV14 and TRBJ2-2, the complete variable domain is EAGVTQFPSHSVIEKGQTVTLRCDPISGHDNLYWYRRVMGKEIKFLLHFVKESKQDESGMPNNRFLAERTGGTYSTLKVQPAELEDSGVYFCATTDRPNTGELFFGEGSRLTVL.

The chain employs TRBV27 and TRBJ1-6; D possibly corresponds to TRBD1 (5 bases). CDR3 length: 13 amino acids. Germline values: CDR1 MNHEY, CDR2 SMNVEV (reference sequence). V shed 3 bases and J shed 9 bases, with 9 bases lying between them. This chain's CDR3 is CASSLGGGSPLHF. Here the CDR3 DNA reads TGTGCCAGCAGTTTGGGGGGGGGTTCACCCCTCCACTTT.

This clone was counted once. The genes are TRBV9 and TRBJ2-1; no clear D. The V and J ends lost 0 bases and 0 bases respectively, with 7 bases between them. CDR3 length: 15 residues. CDR1 is SGDLS, CDR2 YYNGEE, per germline. CDR3 sequence: CASSVDLASYNEQFF. The CDR3 DNA reads TGTGCCAGCAGCGTAGATTTAGCCTCCTACAATGAGCAGTTCTTC.

In this sample, this clone turned up once. The V call is TRBV28, the J call TRBJ2-1; D gene ambiguous. The ends were cut back, 4 bases at V and 8 bases at J, with 18 bases in the middle. Germline V gene data show CDR1 as MDHEN and CDR2 as SYDVKM. The CDR3 length is 15 residues. The CDR3 bases are TGTGCCAGCAGTTCCCCGCCCCTGTCAGGCCATGAGCAGTTCTTC. It is translated as CASSSPPLSGHEQFF.

This CDR3 is CAISEGVTMNTEAFF. CDR3 DNA: TGTGCCATCAGTGAGGGAGTCACCATGAACACTGAAGCTTTCTTT. The J gene is TRBJ1-1, the V gene TRBV10-3; D unclear. V lost 2 bases and J 0 bases, leaving 10 bases between the germline ends. The germline V gene encodes CDR1 ENHRY and CDR2 SYGVKD. The CDR3 extends over 15 amino acids.